This TCR beta chain was identified during a study of cytomegalovirus exposure and HLA in healthy donors. Study at large: Caucasian-associated ancestry cluster membership applied to around 76% of a few hundred genotyped donors. Study results and caveats: The authors considered a cluster of highly shared sequence variants likely to be a sequencing artifact. Rare TCR sequences predominated, though certain public TCRs were found in many donors.

Concerning this clone: Its specificity is unknown.

Germline-derived CDR1 and CDR2 are KGHSH and LQKENI. Trimming took off 1 base at V and 7 bases at J, with 14 bases between the two ends. This CDR3 region has 14 residues. The PCR ran on 60 Vbeta and 13 Jbeta primers. TCRdb's copy holds only in-frame clones and misses some; the assay was immunoSEQ multiplex PCR. This sample has more than 80,000 clones; 69% occur once, and the top ten carry 2.7%. This clonotype was sampled from a man aged 45-60 years in good health and CMV-seronegative. The sample taken for sequencing was PBMCs. J is TRBJ2-7 and V is TRBV18; possibly TRBD1 for D (6 bases). CDR3 sequence: CASSPQTGSLEQYV. CDR3 DNA sequence: TGTGCCAGCTCACCACAGACAGGCTCCCTTGAGCAGTACGTC.